This T cell receptor beta chain was identified during a study of cytomegalovirus exposure and HLA in healthy donors. 13 Jbeta primers and 60 Vbeta primers were used for the PCR. Method: immunoSEQ multiplex PCR; TCRdb's copy keeps in-frame clones and lacks some. The sample gives some 130,000 clones, approximately 70% of which show up once; 1.5% to 2% is in the top ten. V dropped 2 bases and J dropped 5; count of bases not matched to a gene: 11. The CDR3 extends over 17 amino acids. From germline, CDR1 is MGHRA and CDR2 YSYEKL. The donors were healthy bone marrow donors. The V gene is TRBV4-1, the J gene TRBJ2-5; 10 bases fit TRBD2. The material sequenced was PBMCs. The sequence was collected from a human donor in good health. The CDR3 protein is CASSQPSGSAGRETQYF. CDR3 nucleotides: TGCGCCAGCAGCCAACCTAGCGGGAGTGCCGGGCGGGAGACCCAGTACTTC.